This TCR beta chain was retrieved from a study of T cell responses to AZD1222 COVID-19 vaccine. The study's findings and limits: White British ancestry dominated among donors, who included more females, and clonal diversity was possibly underestimated. Unmutated variant regions reportedly attract nearly half of all spike-specific TCRs.

Produced via immunoSEQ multiplex PCR; TCRdb's table is partial and in-frame only. The sample carries around 200,000 clones, just over 85% recorded once. The CDR3 runs 16 residues. V dropped 0 bases and J dropped 5; count of bases not matched to a gene: 4. From germline, CDR1 is SGHDT and CDR2 YYEEEE. Concerning this clone itself: Antigen specificity is unknown.

Here the sequenced sample was peripheral blood, taken on day 0 of AZD1222 vaccination. This receptor was obtained from an adult in good health. The rearrangement links TRBV5-6 to TRBJ2-5, with 13 bases matching TRBD2. CDR3 nucleotides: TGTGCCAGCAGCTTGGGACTAGCGGGGGGCGGGGAGACCCAGTACTTC. It codes for CASSLGLAGGGETQYF.